These T cell receptor delta chains were read from a single sample in a study of Vδ1+ human thymocytes. TCRdb reprocessed the multiplex PCR reads through CATT. The repertoire holds some 25,000 delta-chain clones, with 7.4% as singletons. The sequenced sample was Vdelta1+ gamma-delta thymocytes from the thymus. These receptors were obtained from a girl younger than two who had congenital heart surgery. CDR3s include the opening cysteine and the closing phenylalanine or tryptophan. Fields, in order: V gene, D gene, J gene, clone size, CDR3 protein, CDR3 DNA. D genes are given only for firm matches. Clone size is given for some rows only: seen once, a few or many times, or a class if the clone is expanded.

TRDV1	-	TRDJ1	-	CALGDRLPTPRLGDTDKLIF	TGTGCTCTTGGGGATCGCCTTCCTACCCCAAGACTGGGGGACACCGATAAACTCATCTTT
TRDV1	TRDD3	TRDJ1	few	CALGELGTHWGIRLIF	TGTGCTCTCGGGGAACTAGGAACACACTGGGGGATACGACTCATCTTT
TRDV1	TRDD2	TRDJ1	few	CALGDDLPTVLYDKLIF	TGTGCTCTTGGGGACGACCTTCCTACGGTCTTATACGATAAACTCATCTTT
TRDV1	TRDD3	TRDJ1	few	CALGPHLLGPLYTDKLIF	TGTGCTCTTGGGCCCCACCTACTGGGGCCCCTGTACACCGATAAACTCATCTTT
TRDV1	-	TRDJ1	few	CALGEPPLLPWQPDKLIF	TGTGCTCTTGGGGAACCCCCCCTACTGCCCTGGCAACCCGATAAACTCATCTTT
TRDV1	TRDD3	TRDJ1	-	CALGELNPTGGWGKYTDKLIF	TGTGCTCTTGGGGAACTAAATCCCACTGGAGGGTGGGGGAAGTACACCGATAAACTCATCTTT
TRDV1	TRDD2	TRDJ1	few	CALGELRPSYGGYTDKLIF	TGTGCTCTTGGGGAACTACGCCCTTCCTACGGGGGGTACACCGATAAACTCATCTTT
TRDV1	TRDD3	TRDJ1	few	CALGDPLSYESTGGDYTDKLIF	TGTGCTCTTGGGGACCCCCTTTCCTACGAGAGTACTGGGGGAGACTACACCGATAAACTCATCTTT
TRDV1	-	TRDJ1	few	CALGELNGCPGGDTDKLIF	TGTGCTCTTGGGGAACTAAATGGATGCCCGGGGGGTGACACCGATAAACTCATCTTT
TRDV1	-	TRDJ1	few	CALGKKTRGTFCLYTDKLIF	TGTGCTCTTGGGAAAAAAACTAGGGGAACCTTCTGTTTGTACACCGATAAACTCATCTTT
TRDV1	-	TRDJ2	few	CALGRPGVGLEGDLTAQLFF	TGTGCTCTTGGACGCCCCGGGGTAGGACTCGAAGGCGATCTGACAGCACAACTCTTCTTT
TRDV1	-	TRDJ1	few	CALGDHPLPRYRGFGNTDKLIF	TGTGCTCTTGGGGACCATCCGCTTCCTCGATACCGGGGATTTGGAAACACCGATAAACTCATCTTT